This T cell receptor beta chain was observed in a study of PD-L1 blockade in urothelial cancer. V lost 4 bases, J lost 5 bases, and 10 bases stayed unmatched. The CDR3 has 18 residues. CDR1 SGHNT and CDR2 YYREEE come from the germline V gene (reference sequence). This clone was found a few times. The time point was: peripheral blood 6 weeks after treatment start. Libraries were prepared by immunoSEQ multiplex PCR; TCRdb keeps only in-frame clonotypes and omits some of them. The sample includes 40,000 to 45,000 clones, 70% to 90% of them seen just once. V and J are TRBV5-4 and TRBJ2-2; 14 bases agree with TRBD2. This clonotype originated in a man in his sixties or seventies with urothelial cancer. The sequences come from PBMCs, collected around atezolizumab (anti-PD-L1) treatment. The CDR3 sequence is CASSPSTSGRAGTGELFF. DNA of the CDR3: TGTGCCAGCAGCCCCTCGACTAGCGGGAGGGCCGGGACCGGGGAGCTGTTTTTT.